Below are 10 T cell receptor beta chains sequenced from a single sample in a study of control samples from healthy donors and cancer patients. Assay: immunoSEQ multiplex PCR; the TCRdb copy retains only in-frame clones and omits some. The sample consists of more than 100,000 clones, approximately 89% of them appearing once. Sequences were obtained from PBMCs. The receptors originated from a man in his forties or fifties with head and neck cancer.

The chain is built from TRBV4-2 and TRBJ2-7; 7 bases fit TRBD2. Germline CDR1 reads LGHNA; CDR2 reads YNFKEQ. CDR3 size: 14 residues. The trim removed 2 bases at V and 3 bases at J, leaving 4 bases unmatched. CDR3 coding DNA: TGTGCCAGCAGCCAATTTCGGACTAGCTACGAGCAGTACTTC. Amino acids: CASSQFRTSYEQYF.

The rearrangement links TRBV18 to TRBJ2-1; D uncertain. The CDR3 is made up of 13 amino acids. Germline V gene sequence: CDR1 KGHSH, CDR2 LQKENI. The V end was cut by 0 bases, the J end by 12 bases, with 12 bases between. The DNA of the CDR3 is TGTGCCAGCTCACCACCGATGGAGAGAAGGCAGTTCTTC. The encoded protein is CASSPPMERRQFF.

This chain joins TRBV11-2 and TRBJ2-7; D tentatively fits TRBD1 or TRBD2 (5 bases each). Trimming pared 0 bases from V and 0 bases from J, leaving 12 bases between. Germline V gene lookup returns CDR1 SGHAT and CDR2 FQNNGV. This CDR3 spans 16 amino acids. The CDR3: CASSLDLGRSSYEQYF. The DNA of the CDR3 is TGTGCCAGCAGCTTAGATTTGGGACGGAGCTCCTACGAGCAGTACTTC. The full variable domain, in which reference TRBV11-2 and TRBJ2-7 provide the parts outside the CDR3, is EAGVAQSPRYKIIEKRQSVAFWCNPISGHATLYWYQQILGQGPKLLIQFQNNGVVDDSQLPKDRFSAERLKGVDSTLKIQPAKLEDSAVYLCASSLDLGRSSYEQYFGPGTRLTVT.

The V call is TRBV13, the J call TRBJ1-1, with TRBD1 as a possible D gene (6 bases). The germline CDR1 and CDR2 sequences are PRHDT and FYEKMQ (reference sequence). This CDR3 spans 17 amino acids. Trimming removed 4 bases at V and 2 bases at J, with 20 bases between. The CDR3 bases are TGTGCCAGCAGCTCACCCCTCGGGGCAGGGGTAAACACTGAAGCTTTCTTT. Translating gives CASSSPLGAGVNTEAFF.

CDR3 coding DNA: TGTGCCAGCAGTTTAATCGCTTCCTTATCCATCCAAGAGACCCAGTACTTC. This codes for CASSLIASLSIQETQYF. The rearrangement joins TRBV28 to TRBJ2-5; D call uncertain. Germline loops: CDR1 MDHEN, CDR2 SYDVKM. The CDR3 loop spans 17 amino acids. V was clipped by 2 bases and J by 1 base, with 17 bases between them.

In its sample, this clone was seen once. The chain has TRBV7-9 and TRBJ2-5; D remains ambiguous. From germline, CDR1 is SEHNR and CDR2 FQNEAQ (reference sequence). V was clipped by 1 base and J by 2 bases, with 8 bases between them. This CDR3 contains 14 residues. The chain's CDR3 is CASSLELVQETQYF. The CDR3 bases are TGTGCCAGCAGCTTAGAGTTAGTTCAAGAGACCCAGTACTTC.

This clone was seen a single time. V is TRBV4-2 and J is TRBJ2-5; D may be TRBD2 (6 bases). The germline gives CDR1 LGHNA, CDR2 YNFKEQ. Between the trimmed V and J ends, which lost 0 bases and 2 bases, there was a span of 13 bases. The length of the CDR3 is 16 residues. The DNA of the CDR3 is TGTGCCAGCAGCCAAGATCGAGGAGGGCCTCAAGAGACCCAGTACTTC. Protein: CASSQDRGGPQETQYF.

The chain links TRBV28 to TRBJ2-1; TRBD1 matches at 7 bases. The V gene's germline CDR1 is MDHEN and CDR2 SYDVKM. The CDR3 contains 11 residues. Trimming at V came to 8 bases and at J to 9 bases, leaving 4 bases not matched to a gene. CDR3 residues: CASGTVVEQFF. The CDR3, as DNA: TGTGCCAGCGGGACAGTTGTTGAGCAGTTCTTC.

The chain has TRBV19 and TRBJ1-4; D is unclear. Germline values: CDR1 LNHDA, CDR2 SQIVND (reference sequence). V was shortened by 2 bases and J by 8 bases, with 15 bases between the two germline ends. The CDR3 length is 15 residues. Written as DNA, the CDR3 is TGTGCCAGTAGTATAATGGCTCGGAACGAGGAAAAACTGTTTTTT. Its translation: CASSIMARNEEKLFF.

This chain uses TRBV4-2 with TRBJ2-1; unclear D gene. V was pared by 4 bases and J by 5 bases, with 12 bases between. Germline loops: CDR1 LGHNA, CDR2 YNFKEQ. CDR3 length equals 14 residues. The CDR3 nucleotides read TGTGCCAGCAGCCGAGTAGTCAGAGACAATGAGCAGTTCTTC. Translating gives CASSRVVRDNEQFF.